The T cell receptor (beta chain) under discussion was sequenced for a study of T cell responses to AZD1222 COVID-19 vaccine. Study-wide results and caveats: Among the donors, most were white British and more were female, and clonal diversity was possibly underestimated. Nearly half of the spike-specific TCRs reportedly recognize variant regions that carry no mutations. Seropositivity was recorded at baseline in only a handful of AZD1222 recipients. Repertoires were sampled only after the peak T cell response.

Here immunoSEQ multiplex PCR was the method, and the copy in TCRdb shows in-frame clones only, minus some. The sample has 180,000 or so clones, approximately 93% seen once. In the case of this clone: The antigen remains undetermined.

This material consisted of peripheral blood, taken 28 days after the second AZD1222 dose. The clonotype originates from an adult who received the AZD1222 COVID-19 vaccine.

The CDR3 loop is CASSLTGGGSNQPQHF. The DNA of the CDR3 is TGTGCCAGCAGCCTAACCGGTGGGGGTAGCAATCAGCCCCAGCATTTT. The J gene is TRBJ1-5, the V gene TRBV7-9, with a weak D call TRBD1 (5 bases). Germline CDR1 reads SEHNR; CDR2 reads FQNEAQ (reference sequence). Trimming left V 5 bases short and J 0 bases short, with 14 bases between. CDR3 length: 16 residues.